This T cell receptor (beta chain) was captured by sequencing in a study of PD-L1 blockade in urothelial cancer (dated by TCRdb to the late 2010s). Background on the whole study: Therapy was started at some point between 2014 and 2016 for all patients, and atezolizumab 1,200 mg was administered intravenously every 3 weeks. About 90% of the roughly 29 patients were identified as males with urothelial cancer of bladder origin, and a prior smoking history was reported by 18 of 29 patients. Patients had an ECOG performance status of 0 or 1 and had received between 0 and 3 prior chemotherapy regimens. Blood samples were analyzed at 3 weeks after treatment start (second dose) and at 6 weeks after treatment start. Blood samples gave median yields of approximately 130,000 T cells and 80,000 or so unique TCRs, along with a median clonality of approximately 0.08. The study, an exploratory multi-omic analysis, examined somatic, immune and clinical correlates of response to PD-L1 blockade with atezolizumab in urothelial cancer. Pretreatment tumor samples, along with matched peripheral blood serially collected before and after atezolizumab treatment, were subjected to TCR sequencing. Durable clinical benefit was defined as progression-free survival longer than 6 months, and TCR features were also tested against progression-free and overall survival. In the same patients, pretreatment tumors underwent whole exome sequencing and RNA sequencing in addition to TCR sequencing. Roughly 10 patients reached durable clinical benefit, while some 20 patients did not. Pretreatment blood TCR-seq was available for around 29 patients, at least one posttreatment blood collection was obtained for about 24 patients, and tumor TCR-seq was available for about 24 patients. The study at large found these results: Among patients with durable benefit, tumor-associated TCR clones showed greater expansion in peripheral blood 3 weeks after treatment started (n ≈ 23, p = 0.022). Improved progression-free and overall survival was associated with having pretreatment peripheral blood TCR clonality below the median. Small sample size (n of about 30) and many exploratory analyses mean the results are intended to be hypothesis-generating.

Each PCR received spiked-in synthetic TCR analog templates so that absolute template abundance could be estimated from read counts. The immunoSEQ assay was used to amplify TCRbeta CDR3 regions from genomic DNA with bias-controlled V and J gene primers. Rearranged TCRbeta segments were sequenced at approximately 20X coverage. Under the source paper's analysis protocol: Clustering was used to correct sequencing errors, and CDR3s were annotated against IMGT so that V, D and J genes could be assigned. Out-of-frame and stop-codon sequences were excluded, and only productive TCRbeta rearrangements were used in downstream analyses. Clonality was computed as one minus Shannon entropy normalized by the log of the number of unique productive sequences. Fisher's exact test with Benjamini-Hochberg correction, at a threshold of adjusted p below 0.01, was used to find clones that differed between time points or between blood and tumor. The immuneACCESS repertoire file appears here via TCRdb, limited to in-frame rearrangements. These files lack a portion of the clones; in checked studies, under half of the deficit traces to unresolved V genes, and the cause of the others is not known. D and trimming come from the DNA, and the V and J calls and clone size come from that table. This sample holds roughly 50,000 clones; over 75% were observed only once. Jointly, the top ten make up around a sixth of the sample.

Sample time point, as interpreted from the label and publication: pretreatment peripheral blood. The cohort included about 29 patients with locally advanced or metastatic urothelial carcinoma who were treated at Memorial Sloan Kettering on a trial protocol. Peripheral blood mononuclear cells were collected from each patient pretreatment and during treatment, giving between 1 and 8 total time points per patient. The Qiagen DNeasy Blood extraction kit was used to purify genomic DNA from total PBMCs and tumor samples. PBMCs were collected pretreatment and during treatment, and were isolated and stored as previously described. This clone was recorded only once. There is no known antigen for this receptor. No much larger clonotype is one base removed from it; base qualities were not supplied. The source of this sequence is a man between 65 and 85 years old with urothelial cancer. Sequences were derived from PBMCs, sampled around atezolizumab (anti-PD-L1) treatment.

The CDR3 protein is CASSLREPPGEQFF. The base sequence is TGTGCCAGCAGTTTGCGGGAACCTCCGGGTGAGCAGTTCTTC. The chain is encoded by TRBV27 joined to TRBJ2-1; the D gene is perhaps TRBD2, on 6 matching bases. The CDR3 sequence holds 14 residues, the cysteine and phenylalanine included. CDR3 DNA only is kept here, 42 bases in frame from base 1. Sequences MNHEY (CDR1) and SMNVEV (CDR2) are obtained from the germline V gene (reference sequence). V lost 3 bases and J lost 9 bases; the stretch between them is 15 bases long.